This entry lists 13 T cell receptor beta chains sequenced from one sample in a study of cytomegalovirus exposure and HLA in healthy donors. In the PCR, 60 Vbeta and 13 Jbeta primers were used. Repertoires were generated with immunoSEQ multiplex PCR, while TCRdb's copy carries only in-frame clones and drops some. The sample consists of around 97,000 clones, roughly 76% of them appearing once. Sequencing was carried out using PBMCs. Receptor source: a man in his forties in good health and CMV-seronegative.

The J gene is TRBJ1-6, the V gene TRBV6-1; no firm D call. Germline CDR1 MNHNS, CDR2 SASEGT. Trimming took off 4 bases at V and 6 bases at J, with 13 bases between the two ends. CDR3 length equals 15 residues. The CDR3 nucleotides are TGTGCCAGCAGTGGTTATACAGAAGTTAATTCACCCCTCCACTTT. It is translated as CASSGYTEVNSPLHF.

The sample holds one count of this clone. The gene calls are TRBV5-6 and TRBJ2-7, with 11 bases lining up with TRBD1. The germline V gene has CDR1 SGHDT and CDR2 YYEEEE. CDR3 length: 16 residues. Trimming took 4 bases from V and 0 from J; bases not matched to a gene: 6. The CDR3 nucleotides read TGTGCCAGCAGCAAGGACAGGGGGCTACGCTCCTACGAGCAGTACTTC. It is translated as CASSKDRGLRSYEQYF. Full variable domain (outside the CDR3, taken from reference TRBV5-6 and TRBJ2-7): DAGVTQSPTHLIKTRGQQVTLRCSPKSGHDTVSWYQQALGQGPQFIFQYYEEEERQRGNFPDRFSGHQFPNYSSELNVNALLLGDSALYLCASSKDRGLRSYEQYFGPGTRLTVT.

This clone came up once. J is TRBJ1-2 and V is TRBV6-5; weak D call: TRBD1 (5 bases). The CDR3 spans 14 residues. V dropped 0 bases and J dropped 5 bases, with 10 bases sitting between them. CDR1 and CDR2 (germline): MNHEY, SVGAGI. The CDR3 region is CASSYSTAGYGYTF. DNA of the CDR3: TGTGCCAGCAGTTACTCGACCGCAGGGTATGGCTACACCTTC.

CDR3 in DNA: TGTGCCAGCAGTAACGGGGCTACAGGGGGCACTGAAGCTTTCTTT. This encodes CASSNGATGGTEAFF. The chain links TRBV7-8 to TRBJ1-1; 8 bases fit TRBD1. Unmatched junction bases numbered 10, after V lost 6 bases and J lost 4 bases. Germline-derived CDR1 and CDR2 are SGHVS and FQNEAQ. The CDR3 sequence is 15 residues long.

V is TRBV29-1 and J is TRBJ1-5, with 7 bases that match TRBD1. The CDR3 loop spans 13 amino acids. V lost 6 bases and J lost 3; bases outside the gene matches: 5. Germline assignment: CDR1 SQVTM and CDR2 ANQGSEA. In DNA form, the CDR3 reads TGCAGCGTAAGACAGGGCGCCAATCAGCCCCAGCATTTT. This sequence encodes CSVRQGANQPQHF.

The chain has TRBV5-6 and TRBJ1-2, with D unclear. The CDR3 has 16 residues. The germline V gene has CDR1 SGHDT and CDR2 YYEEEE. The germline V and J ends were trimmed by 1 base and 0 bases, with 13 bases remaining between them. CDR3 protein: CASSLSRVIANYGYTF. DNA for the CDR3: TGTGCCAGCAGCTTGTCGAGGGTCATAGCTAACTATGGCTACACCTTC.

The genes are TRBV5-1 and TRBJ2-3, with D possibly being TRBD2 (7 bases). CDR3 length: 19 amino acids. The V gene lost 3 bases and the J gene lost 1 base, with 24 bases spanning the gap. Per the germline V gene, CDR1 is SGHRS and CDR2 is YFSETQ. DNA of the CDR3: TGCGCCAGCAGCTCCCGGGTGGCGAGGGGGGGCCGTGGCACAGATACGCAGTATTTT. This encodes CASSSRVARGGRGTDTQYF. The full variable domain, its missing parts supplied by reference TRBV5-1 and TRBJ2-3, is KAGVTQTPRYLIKTRGQQVTLSCSPISGHRSVSWYQQTPGQGLQFLFEYFSETQRNKGNFPGRFSGRQFSNSRSEMNVSTLELGDSALYLCASSSRVARGGRGTDTQYFGPGTRLTVL.

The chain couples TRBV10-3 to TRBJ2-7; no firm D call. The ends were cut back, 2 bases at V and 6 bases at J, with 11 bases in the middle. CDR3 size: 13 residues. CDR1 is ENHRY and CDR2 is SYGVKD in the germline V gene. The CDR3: CAISENNRAEQYF. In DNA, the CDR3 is TGTGCCATCAGTGAGAACAACAGAGCCGAGCAGTACTTC.

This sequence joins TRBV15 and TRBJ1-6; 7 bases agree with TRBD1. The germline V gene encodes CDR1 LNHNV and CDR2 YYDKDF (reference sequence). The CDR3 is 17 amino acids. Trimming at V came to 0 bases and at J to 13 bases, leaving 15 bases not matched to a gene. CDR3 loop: CATSRDASTGPFGPLHF. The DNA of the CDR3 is TGTGCCACCAGCAGAGACGCGTCGACAGGGCCTTTCGGGCCCCTCCACTTT.

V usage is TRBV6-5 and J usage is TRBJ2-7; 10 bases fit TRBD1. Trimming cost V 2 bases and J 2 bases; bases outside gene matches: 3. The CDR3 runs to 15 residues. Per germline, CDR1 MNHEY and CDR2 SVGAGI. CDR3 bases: TGTGCCAGCAGTTACGGGACAGGGGAGGCCTACGAGCAGTACTTC. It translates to CASSYGTGEAYEQYF.

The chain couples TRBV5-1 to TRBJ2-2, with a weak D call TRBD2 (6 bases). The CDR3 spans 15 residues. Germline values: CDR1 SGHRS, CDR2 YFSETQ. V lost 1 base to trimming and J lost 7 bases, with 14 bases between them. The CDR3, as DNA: TGCGCCAGCAGCTTGATGGAGGGGAGCATCGGGGAGCTGTTTTTT. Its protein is CASSLMEGSIGELFF.

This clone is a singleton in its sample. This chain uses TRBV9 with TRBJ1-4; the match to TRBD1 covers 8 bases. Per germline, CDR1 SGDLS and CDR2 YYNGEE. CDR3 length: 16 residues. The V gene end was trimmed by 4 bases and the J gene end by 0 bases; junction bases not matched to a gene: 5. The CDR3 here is CASSRQGLATNEKLFF. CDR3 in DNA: TGTGCCAGCAGCCGACAGGGGCTTGCAACTAATGAAAAACTGTTTTTT.

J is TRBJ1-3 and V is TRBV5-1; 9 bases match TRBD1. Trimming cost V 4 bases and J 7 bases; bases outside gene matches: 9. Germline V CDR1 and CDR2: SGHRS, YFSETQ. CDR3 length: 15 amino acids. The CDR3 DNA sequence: TGCGCCAGCAGCACGCATACAGGGGGCGGTAACACCATATATTTT. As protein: CASSTHTGGGNTIYF. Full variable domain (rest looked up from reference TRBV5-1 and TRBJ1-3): KAGVTQTPRYLIKTRGQQVTLSCSPISGHRSVSWYQQTPGQGLQFLFEYFSETQRNKGNFPGRFSGRQFSNSRSEMNVSTLELGDSALYLCASSTHTGGGNTIYFGEGSWLTVV.